Below, one T cell receptor beta chain is given with its context. The data were taken from a study of cytomegalovirus exposure and HLA in healthy donors. The repertoire was sequenced with immunoSEQ multiplex PCR; TCRdb's copy has only in-frame clones and lacks some. The sample shows some 240,000 clones, 70% to 90% of them seen only once. The CDR3 covers 13 residues. CDR1 and CDR2 (germline): MGHRA, YSYEKL. V lost 4 bases, J lost 2 bases, and 8 bases lay in between. Sequencing input: PBMCs. The chain carries TRBV4-1 and TRBJ2-5, with D perhaps matching TRBD1 (5 bases). This clonotype was sampled from a woman aged 18-35 years in good health and CMV-seronegative. The CDR3 DNA reads TGCGCCAGCAGCCGGGGCCCTCAAGAGACCCAGTACTTC. Encoded protein: CASSRGPQETQYF.